Reported below is one T cell receptor (beta chain). As handled by the study authors: Amplification of reference gene primers provided the estimated nucleated cell counts. Produced via immunoSEQ multiplex PCR; TCRdb's table is partial and in-frame only. D and trimming come from the DNA, and the V and J calls and clone size come from that table. The data show approximately 230,000 clones, around 84% seen once. This sample is part of a study of blood T cell repertoires in COVID-19. In the study overall: Samples came from the United States, Italy and Spain, spanning acute and convalescent COVID-19.

This study enrolled people aged roughly 18 to 90 from about two dozen US geographic areas. Either two negative PCRs, clearance, or symptom resolution qualified Cohort 3 donors as recovered. The V and J ends lost 5 bases and 8 bases respectively, with 8 bases between them. CDR1 is SGHRS, CDR2 YFSETQ, per germline. The CDR3 covers 12 residues. The sequence was obtained from a man in his forties who had recovered from COVID-19. Specimen: PBMCs or T cells enriched from blood (not recorded which). J is TRBJ1-6 and V is TRBV5-1; no reliable D call. The CDR3 coding sequence is TGCGCCAGCAGAGCCCCCGATTCACCCCTCCACTTT. It specifies CASRAPDSPLHF.